One and the same sample provided the 20 T cell receptor beta chains below, sequenced in a study of blood T cell repertoires in COVID-19 (TCRdb year 2020). Library preparation employed the immunoSEQ multiplex PCR assay. In TCRdb, the immuneACCESS table is reduced to in-frame sequences with V and J assigned. These tables do not hold every clone; where another copy was compared, an unresolved V gene accounts for under half, and the others remain unexplained. In this sample the table shows under 65,000 clones, over 80% of which occur a single time. The top ten clones comprise about 22% of the sample. Sequencing was done on a sample of peripheral blood. The origin of the receptors is a woman aged 55-75 years with acute or convalescent COVID-19.

The V gene is TRBV15, the J gene TRBJ2-2; TRBD1 agrees at 8 bases. Trimming took 1 base from V and 4 from J; bases not matched to a gene: 8. Germline CDR1 reads LNHNV; CDR2 reads YYDKDF (reference sequence). The CDR3 is 17 residues long. In DNA form, the CDR3 reads TGTGCCACCAGCAGAGGGACAGGGCCCGTGCGCACCGGGGAGCTGTTTTTT. Translating it yields CATSRGTGPVRTGELFF.

The chain links TRBV6-6 to TRBJ1-1; D might be TRBD1 (5 bases). Trimming left V 0 bases short and J 6 bases short, with 8 bases between. This CDR3 spans 13 amino acids. Germline lookup yields CDR1 MNHNY and CDR2 SVGAGI (reference sequence). The CDR3 is CASSYSVRAEAFF. The CDR3 DNA sequence: TGTGCCAGCAGTTACTCGGTCAGGGCTGAAGCTTTCTTT.

The chain couples TRBV19 to TRBJ1-6; perhaps TRBD1 as D (6 bases). V lost 5 bases to trimming and J lost 10 bases, with 18 bases between them. The CDR3 is 15 amino acids. CDR1 LNHDA and CDR2 SQIVND come from the germline V gene (reference sequence). In nucleotides, the CDR3 is TGTGCCAGTAGTTCAAACCCACAGGGCTCCTCACCCCTCCACTTT. Translating gives CASSSNPQGSSPLHF.

The chain is built from TRBV6-5 and TRBJ2-7, with D maybe TRBD1 (6 bases). The germline V gene has CDR1 MNHEY and CDR2 SVGAGI. The CDR3 is made up of 12 amino acids. V lost 6 bases, J lost 3 bases, and 9 bases lay in between. The CDR3 spells CASRGRGYEQYF. The CDR3 DNA is TGTGCCAGCAGGGGCAGGGGCTACGAGCAGTACTTC.

The chain carries TRBV14 and TRBJ1-6; D unclear. The CDR3 sequence is 14 residues long. Germline V gene data show CDR1 as SGHDN and CDR2 as FVKESK. V lost 0 bases and J 6 bases, leaving 6 bases between the germline ends. CDR3 sequence reads: CASSQEQLNSPLHF. CDR3 nucleotide sequence: TGTGCCAGCAGCCAAGAACAGCTTAATTCACCCCTCCACTTT.

The V gene is TRBV14, the J gene TRBJ1-2; D ambiguous. V lost 2 bases to trimming and J lost 0 bases, with 4 bases between them. The CDR3 is 13 residues long. The germline V gene encodes CDR1 SGHDN and CDR2 FVKESK. The CDR3 coding sequence is TGTGCCAGCAGCCAACAAACTAACTATGGCTACACCTTC. Encoded protein: CASSQQTNYGYTF.

This chain links TRBV28 with TRBJ2-7, with 7 bases fitting TRBD2. The CDR3 spans 14 residues. V trimming: 7 bases; J trimming: 1 base; junction bases outside the gene matches: 7. Germline V gene lookup returns CDR1 MDHEN and CDR2 SYDVKM. CDR3 region: CASTPGGGSYEQYF. CDR3 DNA: TGTGCCAGCACCCCGGGGGGAGGGTCCTACGAGCAGTACTTC.

This clone was seen just once. The V and J genes are TRBV24-1 and TRBJ1-4; 8 bases agree with TRBD1. This CDR3 has 15 amino acids. Trimming cost V 4 bases and J 7 bases; bases outside gene matches: 7. The V gene's germline CDR1 is KGHDR and CDR2 SFDVKD. CDR3 sequence: CATSDPDRDGEKLFF. The CDR3 DNA reads TGTGCCACCAGTGACCCGGACAGGGATGGTGAAAAACTGTTTTTT.

In this sample, this clone turned up a few times. Other DNA sequences in the sample encode the same CDR3. The chain recombines TRBV29-1 with TRBJ2-6; D uncertain. Trimming cost V 4 bases and J 1 base, with 5 bases left between them. CDR1 is SQVTM and CDR2 is ANQGSEA in the germline V gene. CDR3 length: 13 amino acids. The CDR3 loop is CSVARSGANVLTF. The CDR3, as DNA: TGCAGCGTTGCTAGGTCTGGGGCCAACGTCCTGACTTTC.

This chain links TRBV10-2 with TRBJ2-3, with a weak D call TRBD2 (6 bases). Germline lookup yields CDR1 WSHSY and CDR2 SAAADI. The CDR3 covers 13 residues. V lost 8 bases and J lost 2, with 11 bases in between. CDR3 in DNA: TGCGCCAGCTCACCGGGAGTCACAGATACGCAGTATTTT. The encoded protein is CASSPGVTDTQYF.

The chain employs TRBV5-1 and TRBJ1-4; 7 positions match TRBD1. Germline CDR1 SGHRS, CDR2 YFSETQ. Trimming took 4 bases from V and 4 from J; bases not matched to a gene: 4. CDR3 size: 14 residues. Here the CDR3 reads CASSPGQVNEKLFF. The CDR3 DNA reads TGCGCCAGCAGCCCCGGACAGGTTAATGAAAAACTGTTTTTT.

The chain employs TRBV28 and TRBJ1-5; 8 nucleotides agree with TRBD1. Germline CDR1 MDHEN, CDR2 SYDVKM. The V segment lost 2 bases and the J segment 3 bases; nucleotides outside the gene matches: 6. This CDR3 region has 16 residues. The CDR3 DNA follows: TGTGCCAGCAGTTTAAACAGGGGGGATCCCAATCAGCCCCAGCATTTT. This translates into CASSLNRGDPNQPQHF.

The chain couples TRBV7-2 to TRBJ1-3; 8 positions agree with TRBD1. Germline CDR1 is SGHTA and CDR2 is FQGNSA. With 1 base clipped from V and 4 bases from J, the junction kept 6 bases outside the gene matches. The CDR3 is 16 amino acids. This CDR3 is CASSLVSGGAGNTIYF. The DNA for the CDR3 is TGTGCCAGCAGCTTAGTTTCAGGGGGCGCGGGAAACACCATATATTTT.

The chain carries TRBV4-3 and TRBJ1-4, with a weak D call TRBD1 (5 bases). The CDR3 is 14 residues long. Trimming cost V 0 bases and J 15 bases, with 17 bases left between them. The germline V gene has CDR1 LGHNA and CDR2 YSLEER. The CDR3 sequence: CASSQESSQAWVFF. The CDR3 bases are TGCGCCAGCAGCCAAGAATCCTCACAGGCCTGGGTGTTTTTT.

This clone was found a few times. V is TRBV2 and J is TRBJ1-2; TRBD1 aligns across 8 bases. Losses at the gene ends were 6 bases for V and 4 bases for J; bases not matched to a gene: 7. Germline CDR1 reads SNHLY; CDR2 reads FYNNEI. The CDR3 consists of 14 residues. CDR3 loop: CASRAQGAAYGYTF. In nucleotides, the CDR3 is TGTGCCAGCAGGGCCCAGGGGGCGGCCTATGGCTACACCTTC.

This clone was counted between two and nine times. The chain carries TRBV15 and TRBJ1-1; TRBD1 is a possible D gene (5 bases). Trimming removed 4 bases at V and 3 bases at J, with 9 bases between. This CDR3 region has 13 residues. Germline assignment: CDR1 LNHNV and CDR2 YYDKDF (reference sequence). The CDR3 protein is CATSIVGDTEAFF. CDR3 nucleotides: TGTGCCACCAGCATTGTAGGGGACACTGAAGCTTTCTTT.

V is TRBV15 and J is TRBJ2-7, with 7 bases matching TRBD1. CDR1 and CDR2 from the germline V gene are LNHNV and YYDKDF (reference sequence). The J segment lost 1 base and the V segment lost 0 bases, leaving 9 bases of the junction unmatched. The CDR3 covers 17 residues. CDR3 residues: CATSRDRKQGWSYEQYF. Written as DNA, the CDR3 is TGTGCCACCAGCAGAGATCGAAAACAGGGGTGGTCCTACGAGCAGTACTTC.

This sequence joins TRBV6-5 and TRBJ1-3, with 7 positions matching TRBD1. With 3 bases clipped from V and 0 bases from J, the junction kept 2 bases outside the gene matches. CDR1 and CDR2 (germline): MNHEY, SVGAGI. The length of the CDR3 is 15 residues. The CDR3 coding sequence is TGTGCCAGCAGTTATTGGGACAGCTCTGGAAACACCATATATTTT. Protein sequence: CASSYWDSSGNTIYF.

This clone is deemed medium-sized. The chain couples TRBV3-1 (or the pseudogene TRBV3-2) to TRBJ1-1; a weak D match, TRBD1 (5 bases). The CDR3 contains 14 residues. V was clipped by 3 bases and J by 4 bases, with 12 bases between them. CDR1 is LGHDT, CDR2 YNNKEL, per germline (reference sequence). The CDR3 region is CASSHLSGGTEAFF. The CDR3 DNA is TGTGCCAGCAGCCATTTGTCGGGGGGCACTGAAGCTTTCTTT.

This clone was counted a few times. This chain links TRBV11-2 with TRBJ1-6; TRBD1 is a possible D gene (6 bases). The germline gives CDR1 SGHAT, CDR2 FQNNGV. The CDR3 covers 18 residues. V was shortened by 4 bases and J by 9 bases, with 25 bases between the two germline ends. The CDR3 protein is CASSSLLGVDSPFSPLHF. In DNA, the CDR3 is TGTGCCAGCAGCTCATTATTGGGAGTGGACAGCCCCTTTTCACCCCTCCACTTT.